The sequence of this T cell receptor beta chain was determined in a study of cytomegalovirus exposure and HLA in healthy donors. Study results and limitations: At a 0.05 false discovery rate, a later analysis found over 15,000 TCR beta sequences to be associated with HLA alleles.

Worth noting for this clone: Its antigen is currently unknown.

Primers: 60 Vbeta forward and 13 Jbeta reverse. Method: immunoSEQ multiplex PCR; TCRdb's copy keeps in-frame clones and lacks some. The table shows over 200,000 clones, with approximately 80% occurring only once. This sequence was found in a woman aged 40 to 50 in good health and CMV-seronegative. The source material was PBMCs.

The CDR3 loop is CASGAVYGYTF. CDR3 coding DNA: TGTGCCAGCGGTGCGGTCTATGGCTACACCTTC. V and J are TRBV2 and TRBJ1-2; D remains ambiguous. Per germline, CDR1 SNHLY and CDR2 FYNNEI. V was clipped by 8 bases and J by 4 bases, with 8 bases between them. CDR3 length equals 11 residues.